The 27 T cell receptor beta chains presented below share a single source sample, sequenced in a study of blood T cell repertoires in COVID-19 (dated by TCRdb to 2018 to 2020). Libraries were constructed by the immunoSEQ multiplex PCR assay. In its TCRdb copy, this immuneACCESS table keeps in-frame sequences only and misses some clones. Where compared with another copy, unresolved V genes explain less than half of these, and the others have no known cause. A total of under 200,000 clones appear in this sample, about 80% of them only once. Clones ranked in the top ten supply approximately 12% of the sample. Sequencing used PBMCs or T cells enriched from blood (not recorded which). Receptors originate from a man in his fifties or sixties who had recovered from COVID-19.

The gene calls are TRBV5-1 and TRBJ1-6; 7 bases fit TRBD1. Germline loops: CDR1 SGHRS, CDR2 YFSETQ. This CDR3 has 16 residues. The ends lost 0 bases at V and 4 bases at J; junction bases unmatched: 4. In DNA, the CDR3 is TGCGCCAGCAGCTTGGAGACAGGGCCGTATAATTCACCCCTCCACTTT. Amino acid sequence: CASSLETGPYNSPLHF.

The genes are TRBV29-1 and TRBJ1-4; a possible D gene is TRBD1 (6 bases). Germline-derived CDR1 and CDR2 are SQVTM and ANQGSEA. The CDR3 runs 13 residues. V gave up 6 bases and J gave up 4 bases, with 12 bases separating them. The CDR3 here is CSVQRGINEKLFF. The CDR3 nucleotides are TGCAGCGTACAGAGGGGGATTAATGAAAAACTGTTTTTT.

DNA for the CDR3: TGTGCCAGCAGCGAACGGGACAGGGGAAGACGGGAGCTGTTTTTT. It specifies CASSERDRGRRELFF. This sequence joins TRBV9 and TRBJ2-2, with 10 bases identical to TRBD1. Germline V gene sequence: CDR1 SGDLS, CDR2 YYNGEE. The junction had 8 bases not matched to a gene; V was cut back by 3 bases and J by 9 bases. This CDR3 comprises 15 residues.

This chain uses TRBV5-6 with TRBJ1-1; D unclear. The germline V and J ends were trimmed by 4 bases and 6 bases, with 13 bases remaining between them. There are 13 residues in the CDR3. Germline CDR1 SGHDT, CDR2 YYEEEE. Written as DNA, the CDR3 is TGTGCCAGCAGCCGGTTGAGGAGGCCTGAAGCTTTCTTT. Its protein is CASSRLRRPEAFF.

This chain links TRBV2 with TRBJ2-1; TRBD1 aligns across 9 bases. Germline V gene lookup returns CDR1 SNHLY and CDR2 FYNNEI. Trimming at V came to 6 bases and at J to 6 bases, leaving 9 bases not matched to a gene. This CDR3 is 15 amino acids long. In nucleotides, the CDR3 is TGTGCCAGCAGGGAACAGGGGGCCCGGGGCAATGAGCAGTTCTTC. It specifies CASREQGARGNEQFF.

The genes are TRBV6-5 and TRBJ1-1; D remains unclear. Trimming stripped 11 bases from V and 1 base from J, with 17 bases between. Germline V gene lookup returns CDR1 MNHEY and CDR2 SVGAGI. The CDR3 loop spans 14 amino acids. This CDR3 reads CAAAAWSGNTEAFF. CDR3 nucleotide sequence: TGTGCCGCAGCAGCCTGGAGTGGGAACACTGAAGCTTTCTTT.

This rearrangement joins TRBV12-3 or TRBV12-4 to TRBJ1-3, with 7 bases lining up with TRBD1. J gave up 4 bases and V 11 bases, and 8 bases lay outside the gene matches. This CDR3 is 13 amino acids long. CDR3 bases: TGTGCCGGGGGGACAGTAAGAGGAAACACCATATATTTT. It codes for CAGGTVRGNTIYF.

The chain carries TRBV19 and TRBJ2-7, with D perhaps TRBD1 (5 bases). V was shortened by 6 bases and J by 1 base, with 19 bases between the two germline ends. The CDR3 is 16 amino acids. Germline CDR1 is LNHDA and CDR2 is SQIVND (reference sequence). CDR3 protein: CASSPAKGWHSYEQYF. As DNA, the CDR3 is TGTGCCAGTAGCCCAGCAAAGGGGTGGCATTCCTACGAGCAGTACTTC.

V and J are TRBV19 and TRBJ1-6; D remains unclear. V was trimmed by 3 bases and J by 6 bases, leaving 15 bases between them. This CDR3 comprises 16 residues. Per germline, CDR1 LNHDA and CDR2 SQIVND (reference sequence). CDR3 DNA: TGTGCCAGTAGTATGATTTTGGGAGTAACTAATTCACCCCTCCACTTT. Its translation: CASSMILGVTNSPLHF.

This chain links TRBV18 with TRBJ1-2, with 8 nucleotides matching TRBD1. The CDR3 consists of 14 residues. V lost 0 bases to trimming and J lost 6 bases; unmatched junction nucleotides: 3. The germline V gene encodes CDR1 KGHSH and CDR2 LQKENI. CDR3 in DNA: TGTGCCAGCTCACCACCGGACAGGGACCATGGCTACACCTTC. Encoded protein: CASSPPDRDHGYTF.

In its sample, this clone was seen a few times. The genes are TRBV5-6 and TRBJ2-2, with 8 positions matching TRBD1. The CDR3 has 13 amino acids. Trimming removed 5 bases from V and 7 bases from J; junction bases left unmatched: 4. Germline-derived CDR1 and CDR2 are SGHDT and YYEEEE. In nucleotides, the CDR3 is TGTGCCAGCAGGCAAACAGGGGGCGGGGAGCTGTTTTTT. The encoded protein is CASRQTGGGELFF.

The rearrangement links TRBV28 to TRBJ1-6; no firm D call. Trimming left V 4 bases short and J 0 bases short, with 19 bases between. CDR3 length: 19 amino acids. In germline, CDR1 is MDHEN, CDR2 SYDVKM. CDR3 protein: CASSYPNGRRSSYNSPLHF. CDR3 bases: TGTGCCAGCAGTTACCCAAACGGACGGAGGAGCTCCTATAATTCACCCCTCCACTTT.

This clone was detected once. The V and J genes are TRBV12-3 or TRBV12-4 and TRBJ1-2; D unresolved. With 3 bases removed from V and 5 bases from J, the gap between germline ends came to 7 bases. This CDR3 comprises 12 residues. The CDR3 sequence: CASSFEEYGYTF. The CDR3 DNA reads TGTGCCAGCAGTTTCGAAGAGTATGGCTACACCTTC.

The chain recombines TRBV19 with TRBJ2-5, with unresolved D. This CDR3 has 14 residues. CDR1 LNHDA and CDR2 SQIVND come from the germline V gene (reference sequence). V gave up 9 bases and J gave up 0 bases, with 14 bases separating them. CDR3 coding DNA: TGTGCCAGCAGAGACACGATGTACCAAGAGACCCAGTACTTC. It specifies CASRDTMYQETQYF.

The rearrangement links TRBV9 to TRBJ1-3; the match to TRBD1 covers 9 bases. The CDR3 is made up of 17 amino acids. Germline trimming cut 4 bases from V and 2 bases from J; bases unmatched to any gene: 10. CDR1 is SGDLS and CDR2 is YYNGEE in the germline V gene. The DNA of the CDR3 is TGTGCCAGCAGCCCTCGAGGACAGGGGTTGACTGGAAACACCATATATTTT. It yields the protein CASSPRGQGLTGNTIYF. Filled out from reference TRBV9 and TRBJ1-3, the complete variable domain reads DSGVTQTPKHLITATGQRVTLRCSPRSGDLSVYWYQQSLDQGLQFLIQYYNGEERAKGNILERFSAQQFPDLHSELNLSSLELGDSALYFCASSPRGQGLTGNTIYFGEGSWLTVV.

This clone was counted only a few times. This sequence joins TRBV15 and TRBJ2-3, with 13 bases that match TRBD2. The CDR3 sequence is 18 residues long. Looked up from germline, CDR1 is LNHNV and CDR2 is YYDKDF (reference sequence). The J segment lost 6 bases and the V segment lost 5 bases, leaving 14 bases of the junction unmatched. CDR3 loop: CATSSTRTSGGLGDTQYF. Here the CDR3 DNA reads TGTGCCACCAGCTCTACGAGGACTAGCGGGGGCTTGGGGGATACGCAGTATTTT.

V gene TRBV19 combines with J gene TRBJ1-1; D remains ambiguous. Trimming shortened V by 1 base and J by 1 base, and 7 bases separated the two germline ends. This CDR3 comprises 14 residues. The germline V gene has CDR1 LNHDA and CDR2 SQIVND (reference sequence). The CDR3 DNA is TGTGCCAGTAGTATAGGTGTGGCGAACACTGAAGCTTTCTTT. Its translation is CASSIGVANTEAFF. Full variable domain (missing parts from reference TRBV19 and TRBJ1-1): DGGITQSPKYLFRKEGQNVTLSCEQNLNHDAMYWYRQDPGQGLRLIYYSQIVNDFQKGDIAEGYSVSREKKESFPLTVTSAQKNPTAFYLCASSIGVANTEAFFGQGTRLTVV.

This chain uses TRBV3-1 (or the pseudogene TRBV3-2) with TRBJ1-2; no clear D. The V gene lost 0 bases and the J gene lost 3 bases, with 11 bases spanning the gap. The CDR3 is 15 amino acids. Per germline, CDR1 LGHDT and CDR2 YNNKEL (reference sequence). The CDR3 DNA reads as TGTGCCAGCAGCCAAGACCGAGCCGGAGACTATGGCTACACCTTC. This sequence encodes CASSQDRAGDYGYTF.

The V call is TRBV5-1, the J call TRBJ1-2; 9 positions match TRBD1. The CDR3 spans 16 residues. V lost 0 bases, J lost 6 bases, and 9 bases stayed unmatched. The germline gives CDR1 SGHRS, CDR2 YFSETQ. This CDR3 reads CASSLDTTGGRNGYTF. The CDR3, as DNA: TGCGCCAGCAGCTTGGACACTACAGGGGGCCGAAATGGCTACACCTTC.

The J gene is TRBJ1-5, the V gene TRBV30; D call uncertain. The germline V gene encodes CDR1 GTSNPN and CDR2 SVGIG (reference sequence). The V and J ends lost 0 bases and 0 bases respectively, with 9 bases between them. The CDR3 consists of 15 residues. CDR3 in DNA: TGTGCCTGGAGTGTGGGGAGTAATAGCAATCAGCCCCAGCATTTT. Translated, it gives CAWSVGSNSNQPQHF.

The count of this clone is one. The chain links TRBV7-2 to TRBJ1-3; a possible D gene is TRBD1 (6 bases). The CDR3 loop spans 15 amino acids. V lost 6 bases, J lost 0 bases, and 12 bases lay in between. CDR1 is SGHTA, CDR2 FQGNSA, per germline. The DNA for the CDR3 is TGTGCCAGCAGACCGGGGGGCAGCTCTGGAAACACCATATATTTT. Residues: CASRPGGSSGNTIYF.

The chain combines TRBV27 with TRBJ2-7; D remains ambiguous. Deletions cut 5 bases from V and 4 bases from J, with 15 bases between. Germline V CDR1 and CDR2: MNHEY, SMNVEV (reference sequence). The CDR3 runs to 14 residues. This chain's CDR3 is CASSPDSGRYEQYF. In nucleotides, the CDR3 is TGTGCCAGCAGTCCCGACTCGGGTCGGTACGAGCAGTACTTC.

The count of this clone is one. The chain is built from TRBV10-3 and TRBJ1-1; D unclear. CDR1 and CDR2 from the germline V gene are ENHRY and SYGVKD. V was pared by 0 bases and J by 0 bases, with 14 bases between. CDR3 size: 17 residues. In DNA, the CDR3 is TGTGCCATCAGTGAGTCGGTGGCAGGCATACTGAACACTGAAGCTTTCTTT. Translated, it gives CAISESVAGILNTEAFF.

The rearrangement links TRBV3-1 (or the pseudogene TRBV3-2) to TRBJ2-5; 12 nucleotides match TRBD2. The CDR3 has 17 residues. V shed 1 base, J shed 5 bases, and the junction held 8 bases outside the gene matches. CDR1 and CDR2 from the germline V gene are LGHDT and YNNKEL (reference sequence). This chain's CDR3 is CASSQGLAGGLRETQYF. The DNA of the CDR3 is TGTGCCAGCAGCCAAGGCCTAGCGGGGGGGCTCCGGGAGACCCAGTACTTC.

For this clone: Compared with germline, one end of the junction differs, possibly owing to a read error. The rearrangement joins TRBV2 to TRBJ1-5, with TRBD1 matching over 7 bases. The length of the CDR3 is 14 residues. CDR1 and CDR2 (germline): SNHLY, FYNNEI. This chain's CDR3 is CASSPGTAQSAPAF. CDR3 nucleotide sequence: TGTGCCAGCAGCCCCGGGACAGCGCAATCAGCCCCAGCATTT.

The CDR3 nucleotides read TGTGCCAGCAGTCTTAGTCGGGAAAAACTGTTTTTT. It yields the protein CASSLSREKLFF. This sequence joins TRBV28 and TRBJ1-4; unclear D gene. The CDR3 covers 12 residues. Germline values: CDR1 MDHEN, CDR2 SYDVKM. V dropped 5 bases and J dropped 8 bases, with 9 bases sitting between them.

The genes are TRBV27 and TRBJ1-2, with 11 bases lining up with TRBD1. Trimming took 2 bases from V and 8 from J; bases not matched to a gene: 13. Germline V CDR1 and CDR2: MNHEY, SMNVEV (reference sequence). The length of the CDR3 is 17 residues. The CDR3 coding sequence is TGTGCCAGCAGTTTAGCGCCGGACAGGGGGCGCTACCAGGGCTACACCTTC. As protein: CASSLAPDRGRYQGYTF.